The T cell receptor (beta chain) described here comes from a study of graft-versus-host responses after intestinal transplantation. Germline CDR1 MNHNS, CDR2 SASEGT. The CDR3 length is 13 residues. The V end was cut by 0 bases, the J end by 3 bases, with 5 bases between. TCRdb's copy holds only in-frame clones and misses some; the assay was immunoSEQ multiplex PCR. The table has over 20,000 clones, over 35% seen once; the top ten hold 0.66%. This clone has just a few counts. The source was alloreactive CD4+ T cells from a mixed lymphocyte reaction culture, collected before intestinal transplant. The subset was: CFSE-low proliferating T cells sorted from approximately six-day pre-transplant mixed lymphocyte reaction (GvH or HvG direction). The chain joins TRBV6-1 to TRBJ1-1; the D is unclear. The source is a human patient who received an intestinal transplant. The CDR3 DNA reads TGTGCCAGCAGTGAAGCGGCCTACACTGAAGCTTTCTTT. It codes for CASSEAAYTEAFF.